The rows below give T cell receptor beta chains drawn from one sample of a study of shared clonotypes between healthy human individuals. Here immunoSEQ multiplex PCR was the method, and the copy in TCRdb shows in-frame clones only, minus some. The sample consists of some 900,000 clones, 70% to 85% of them appearing once. Sequences were obtained from memory CD4+ T cells sorted from blood. The receptors stem from a man between 18 and 29 years old in good health. Both conserved end residues are part of each CDR3. The D gene is left open where the match is weak. Rows give clone size only sometimes, using once, few, many, or a class for an expanded clone.

d_call	v_call	j_call	clone_size	cdr3_nt	cdr3_aa
TRBD2	TRBV7-2	TRBJ2-1	.	TGTGCCAGCAGCTTGGAAACTAGCGGGACTTACAATGAGCAGTTCTTC	CASSLETSGTYNEQFF
TRBD1	TRBV14	TRBJ2-5	.	TGTGCCAGCAGCCAGCGGACAGGGGCCAGGACGGAGACCCAGTACTTC	CASSQRTGARTETQYF
.	TRBV2	TRBJ2-1	.	TGTGCCAGCAGTGAACCCGCGGGCGGAATGAGCGATGAGCAGTTCTTC	CASSEPAGGMSDEQFF
.	TRBV7-8	TRBJ1-1	.	TGTGCCAGCAGCTCTGGATTAGGACCCTTGAACACTGAAGCTTTCTTT	CASSSGLGPLNTEAFF
.	TRBV7-9	TRBJ2-2	few	TGTGCCAGCAGCTTAGCGCAAGACGGGGAGCTGTTTTTT	CASSLAQDGELFF
TRBD1	TRBV19	TRBJ2-7	once	TGTGCCAGTAGTACCTTTGGGACAGGGGTCTACGAGCAGTACTTC	CASSTFGTGVYEQYF
TRBD2	TRBV9	TRBJ2-5	.	TGTGCCAGCAGCTCCCATAGCGGGAGGGTCCAAGAGACCCAGTACTTC	CASSSHSGRVQETQYF
.	TRBV18	TRBJ2-2	.	TGTGCCAGCTCACCGGGTAGGCGCACCGGGGAGCTGTTTTTT	CASSPGRRTGELFF
.	TRBV2	TRBJ1-2	.	TGTGCCAGCATTCCGGACAGTTTCTATGGCTACACCTTC	CASIPDSFYGYTF
.	TRBV25-1	TRBJ1-2	.	TGTGCCAGCAGTGAATATCGAAGGGATGGCTACACCTTC	CASSEYRRDGYTF
.	TRBV7-2	TRBJ1-6	.	TGTGCCAGCGGCCCGTATAATTCACCCCTCCACTTT	CASGPYNSPLHF
.	TRBV28	TRBJ1-5	.	TGTGCCAGCAGTTTAATGGGGGCCAATCAGCCCCAGCATTTT	CASSLMGANQPQHF
TRBD2	TRBV11-2	TRBJ2-1	.	TGTGCCAGCAGCCCTACTAGCGGTCTGCGTGAGCAGTTCTTC	CASSPTSGLREQFF
.	TRBV5-1	TRBJ1-2	.	TGCGCCAGCAGCTCGAGTTCCGGGGGAGGCTATGGCTACACCTTC	CASSSSSGGGYGYTF